The sequence of this T cell receptor (beta chain) was determined in a study of shared clonotypes between healthy human individuals. The overall study: The study drew on a couple of women and a few men aged 18 to 49 as donors.

Germline CDR1 is MDHEN and CDR2 is SYDVKM. The ends were cut back, 2 bases at V and 3 bases at J, with 5 bases in the middle. This CDR3 comprises 12 residues. CD45RO-negative CD8 cells positively selected for CCR7 made up the naive population, which excluded terminally differentiated effector memory CD45RA+ cells. Authors' data handling: ImmunoSEQ output held junction-only sequences without quality scores, so filtering differed. This table comes from immunoSEQ multiplex PCR, and its TCRdb copy is limited to in-frame clones, with some not included. Clonal size and the V and J genes are those of that table, whereas D and trimming came from the DNA. Of 500,000 to 700,000 clones listed, around 95% are singletons. Study results and caveats: The represented genetic and exposure-history diversity was limited by the small number of donors. Memory subsets had estimated richness that was generally smaller than that of naive subsets.

For this clone: The antigen is unknown.

The chain combines TRBV28 with TRBJ2-7; D call uncertain. This TCR derives from a woman under 40 in good health. Material: naive CD8+ T cells sorted from blood. DNA for the CDR3: TGTGCCAGCAGTTTACTTTACTACGAGCAGTACTTC. Its translation: CASSLLYYEQYF.